Shown below are 25 T cell receptor beta chains from a single sample sequenced in a study of sequential checkpoint blockade in melanoma. The table came from immunoSEQ multiplex PCR; TCRdb's copy has only in-frame clones and leaves some out. The sample carries 15,000 to 20,000 clones, 90% to 95% recorded once. Treatment in this sample: randomized to nivolumab then ipilimumab (arm A) or the reverse (arm B). Sample: CD8+ T cells sorted from blood (inferred from file names), taken from a patient given nivolumab and ipilimumab in sequence. The receptors here all came from a human donor with melanoma.

The chain joins TRBV4-3 to TRBJ2-1; maybe TRBD2 (5 bases). Trimming removed 7 bases at V and 4 bases at J, with 20 bases between. CDR1 and CDR2 (germline): LGHNA, YSLEER. The CDR3 loop spans 16 amino acids. The CDR3 DNA reads as TGCGCCAGCAAAACAGAGCGGTACGATCGGTACAATGAGCAGTTCTTC. Amino acid sequence: CASKTERYDRYNEQFF.

The table lists this clone with a count of one. The rearrangement links TRBV9 to TRBJ1-4, with D perhaps TRBD1 (5 bases). Per the germline V gene, CDR1 is SGDLS and CDR2 is YYNGEE. Trimming shortened V by 1 base and J by 8 bases, and 15 bases separated the two germline ends. The CDR3 has 15 amino acids. In DNA, the CDR3 is TGTGCCAGCAGCGTAAGTGGCGGGGCTGTCGAAAAACTGTTTTTT. Protein: CASSVSGGAVEKLFF.

The chain links TRBV7-3 to TRBJ2-7, with 8 bases lining up with TRBD1. With V trimmed by 4 bases and J by 5 bases, 7 bases remained unmatched. The CDR3 totals 14 residues. CDR1 and CDR2 (germline): SGHTA, FQGTGA. The CDR3 sequence: CASSSPRGRHEQYV. The CDR3 nucleotides are TGTGCCAGCAGCTCCCCCAGGGGGCGTCACGAGCAGTACGTC.

The chain carries TRBV2 and TRBJ2-7; D is possibly TRBD1 (6 bases). The germline V gene encodes CDR1 SNHLY and CDR2 FYNNEI. The CDR3 loop spans 15 amino acids. The V and J ends lost 3 bases and 1 base respectively, with 13 bases between them. The CDR3 is CASSDPRGLSYEQYF. The DNA for the CDR3 is TGTGCCAGCAGTGATCCCAGGGGTTTATCCTACGAGCAGTACTTC.

Written as DNA, the CDR3 is TGTGCCATCAGTGATCCGGGACAGCTTAACTATGGCTACACCTTC. Its protein is CAISDPGQLNYGYTF. The chain is built from TRBV10-3 and TRBJ1-2; 7 nucleotides match TRBD1. Germline lookup yields CDR1 ENHRY and CDR2 SYGVKD. The ends lost 3 bases at V and 1 base at J; junction bases unmatched: 5. The CDR3 spans 15 residues.

The chain carries TRBV28 and TRBJ2-7; TRBD2 agrees at 8 bases. CDR1 is MDHEN, CDR2 SYDVKM, per germline. V gave up 6 bases and J gave up 2 bases; unmatched junction bases: 18. CDR3 length: 18 residues. CDR3 sequence: CASSLILPGTSGTYEQYF. CDR3 DNA sequence: TGTGCCAGCAGCCTCATTCTGCCCGGCACTAGCGGAACCTACGAGCAGTACTTC.

This sequence joins TRBV25-1 and TRBJ2-7; 7 bases line up with TRBD2. The CDR3 is 11 amino acids. Germline V gene lookup returns CDR1 MGHDK and CDR2 SYGVNS. The J segment lost 7 bases and the V segment lost 8 bases, leaving 5 bases of the junction unmatched. In DNA form, the CDR3 reads TGTGCCAGCGACGGGGGGAGGGAGCAGTACTTC. This gives the protein CASDGGREQYF.

The V and J genes are TRBV7-9 and TRBJ2-7; possibly TRBD1 for D (6 bases). This CDR3 has 13 amino acids. V lost 5 bases and J lost 5, with 13 bases in between. Germline assignment: CDR1 SEHNR and CDR2 FQNEAQ (reference sequence). CDR3 coding DNA: TGTGCCAGCAGCCTTACAGGGAAGGACGAGCAGTACGTC. Protein sequence: CASSLTGKDEQYV.

The V call is TRBV7-8, the J call TRBJ1-4; D gene ambiguous. The CDR3 runs to 12 residues. Germline V lookup: CDR1 SGHVS, CDR2 FQNEAQ. The V end lost 5 bases, the J end lost 6 bases, and 7 bases lay between the germline ends. The CDR3 loop reads CASSPGDEKLFF. DNA of the CDR3: TGTGCCAGCAGCCCTGGAGATGAAAAACTGTTTTTT.

The chain has TRBV7-8 and TRBJ2-7, with TRBD2 matching 8 bases. There are 15 residues in the CDR3. Germline CDR1 reads SGHVS; CDR2 reads FQNEAQ. V gave up 1 base and J gave up 4 bases; unmatched junction bases: 6. CDR3 protein: CASSLVSGTSYEQYF. CDR3 in DNA: TGTGCCAGCAGCTTAGTCTCAGGGACTAGTTACGAGCAGTACTTC.

This chain links TRBV5-1 with TRBJ1-2; 7 positions agree with TRBD1. The germline V gene encodes CDR1 SGHRS and CDR2 YFSETQ. The CDR3 is 17 residues long. J lost 3 bases, V lost 4 bases, and 15 bases had no gene match. For the CDR3, the DNA is TGCGCCAGCAGCCTGAGAAGGGGCAGGGGGACCGACTATGGCTACACCTTC. This encodes CASSLRRGRGTDYGYTF.

The rearrangement joins TRBV5-6 to TRBJ2-7, with a weak D call TRBD1 (5 bases). Trimming took 0 bases from V and 0 from J, leaving 7 bases between them. The CDR3 covers 14 residues. Germline CDR1 is SGHDT and CDR2 is YYEEEE. CDR3 in DNA: TGTGCCAGCAGCTTGGGACAGAGCTCCTACGAGCAGTACTTC. Its protein product is CASSLGQSSYEQYF.

This clone was observed a single time. The chain combines TRBV30 with TRBJ1-1; D unresolved. Germline CDR1 and CDR2: GTSNPN and SVGIG (reference sequence). The ends were cut back, 7 bases at V and 7 bases at J, with 13 bases in the middle. The CDR3 runs to 11 residues. CDR3 in amino acids: CAFLPRSEAFF. CDR3 nucleotide sequence: TGTGCCTTCCTCCCGAGGAGTGAAGCTTTCTTT.

This clone was seen once. The CDR3 coding sequence is TGTGCCAGTACCAAGGCGAGGGTTTATAATTCACCCCTCCACTTT. Amino acids: CASTKARVYNSPLHF. This chain links TRBV19 with TRBJ1-6; D call uncertain. Germline CDR1 and CDR2: LNHDA and SQIVND (reference sequence). Trimming took off 7 bases at V and 4 bases at J, with 14 bases between the two ends. The CDR3 loop spans 15 amino acids.

The chain uses TRBV27 and TRBJ1-6, with a weak D call TRBD1 (6 bases). The CDR3 contains 13 residues. Germline V gene sequence: CDR1 MNHEY, CDR2 SMNVEV (reference sequence). Deletions cut 9 bases from V and 7 bases from J, with 13 bases between. The CDR3, as DNA: TGTGCCAGTTCTGGGGGCTACAATTCACCCCTCCACTTT. Protein: CASSGGYNSPLHF.

V gene TRBV6-1 combines with J gene TRBJ1-2, with 7 nucleotides matching TRBD1. CDR3 length: 16 amino acids. V was pared by 0 bases and J by 6 bases, with 10 bases of the junction left unmatched. Looked up from germline, CDR1 is MNHNS and CDR2 is SASEGT. DNA for the CDR3: TGTGCCAGCAGTGAAGCGCTACAGGGGACCTTTAATGGCTACACCTTC. The encoded protein is CASSEALQGTFNGYTF.

The chain uses TRBV19 and TRBJ2-7; 7 bases line up with TRBD1. CDR1 and CDR2 from the germline V gene are LNHDA and SQIVND (reference sequence). Losses at the gene ends were 6 bases for V and 6 bases for J; bases not matched to a gene: 8. This CDR3 is 13 amino acids long. The CDR3 DNA follows: TGTGCCAGTAGCCCAGGGGGTATAGGCGAGCAGTACTTC. This gives the protein CASSPGGIGEQYF.

The chain uses TRBV19 and TRBJ1-6, with D possibly matching TRBD1 (5 bases). V was cut by 5 bases and J by 7 bases, with 9 bases left in between. CDR3 length: 13 amino acids. In germline, CDR1 is LNHDA, CDR2 SQIVND (reference sequence). The CDR3 DNA reads TGTGCCAGTAGTCCCGGGGGAAATTCACCCCTCCACTTT. This encodes CASSPGGNSPLHF.

The genes are TRBV27 and TRBJ2-7, with a possible D match to TRBD2 (5 bases). The CDR3 consists of 12 residues. V shed 5 bases and J shed 2 bases, with 7 bases lying between them. Germline values: CDR1 MNHEY, CDR2 SMNVEV (reference sequence). CDR3 bases: TGTGCCAGCAGTCCCGGGACCTACGAGCAGTACTTC. As protein: CASSPGTYEQYF.

The chain joins TRBV30 to TRBJ1-4; 12 bases agree with TRBD1. The CDR3 length is 14 residues. V trimming: 3 bases; J trimming: 8 bases; junction bases outside the gene matches: 4. Germline-derived CDR1 and CDR2 are GTSNPN and SVGIG (reference sequence). The CDR3 DNA reads as TGTGCCTGGAGCCGGGGGACAGGGGGCGAAAAACTGTTTTTT. It translates to CAWSRGTGGEKLFF.

This chain links TRBV13 with TRBJ1-2; D unresolved. The germline CDR1 and CDR2 sequences are PRHDT and FYEKMQ (reference sequence). This CDR3 has 15 residues. The ends were cut back, 3 bases at V and 7 bases at J, with 18 bases in the middle. CDR3 coding DNA: TGTGCCAGCAGCTTTGAAGAGGGCCTTTCGTTTGGCTACACCTTC. The encoded protein is CASSFEEGLSFGYTF.

This clone came up once. The rearrangement uses TRBV7-9 and TRBJ1-1, with TRBD1 as a possible D gene (5 bases). Germline values: CDR1 SEHNR, CDR2 FQNEAQ (reference sequence). The CDR3 covers 13 residues. V was clipped by 8 bases and J by 3 bases, with 13 bases between them. CDR3 protein: CASAGGSDTEAFF. The CDR3 DNA reads TGTGCCAGCGCGGGGGGAAGTGACACTGAAGCTTTCTTT.

J is TRBJ1-4 and V is TRBV10-3; D remains unclear. V was cut by 6 bases and J by 2 bases, with 10 bases left in between. Per germline, CDR1 ENHRY and CDR2 SYGVKD. The CDR3 contains 14 residues. CDR3 protein: CAISDTGTNEKLFF. CDR3 sequence (DNA): TGTGCCATCAGCGACACTGGGACTAATGAAAAACTGTTTTTT.

This clone was detected only a few times. CDR3 in amino acids: CASSLGGTDYEQYV. The CDR3 bases are TGTGCCAGCAGCTTGGGTGGGACAGACTACGAGCAGTACGTC. This chain connects TRBV4-2 to TRBJ2-7; 7 positions match TRBD1. CDR1 and CDR2 (germline): LGHNA, YNFKEQ. The CDR3 runs 14 residues. V lost 5 bases and J lost 3; bases outside the gene matches: 7.

The chain joins TRBV2 to TRBJ1-1; 12 bases align to TRBD1. The germline V gene has CDR1 SNHLY and CDR2 FYNNEI. J lost 3 bases, V lost 5 bases, and 10 bases had no gene match. This CDR3 contains 17 residues. CDR3 bases: TGTGCCAGCAGTCGGTGGAAAGGGACAGGGGGCGACACTGAAGCTTTCTTT. This encodes CASSRWKGTGGDTEAFF.